Listed below are T cell receptor beta chains from one sample, sequenced in a study of OX40 agonist ivuxolimab in advanced cancers. The protocol was immunoSEQ multiplex PCR, while the TCRdb copy is restricted to in-frame clones and leaves out a portion. The data show 11,000 to 15,000 clones, around four fifths seen once. The sample here was CD4+ or CD8+ T cells sorted from blood, taken in a trial of the OX40 agonist ivuxolimab. The receptors were gathered from an adult with an advanced solid tumor such as melanoma, head and neck, liver or kidney cancer. Each CDR3 is given with its conserved first and last residue. Each record gives: J gene, clone size, D gene, V gene, CDR3 protein, CDR3 DNA. The D gene is left open where the match is weak. Only some rows state a clone size, as once, few, many or a class for expanded clones.

>TRBJ2-2|-|-|TRBV9
CASSPTRHYTGELFF
TGTGCCAGCAGCCCGACTCGGCACTACACCGGGGAGCTGTTTTTT
>TRBJ2-7|once|-|TRBV6-1
CASSVESSSYEQYF
TGTGCCAGCAGTGTGGAGAGTAGCTCCTACGAGCAGTACTTC
>TRBJ2-1|once|TRBD1|TRBV30
CAWSSGQGGFDEQFF
TGTGCCTGGAGTTCCGGACAGGGTGGTTTCGATGAGCAGTTCTTC
>TRBJ2-1|-|TRBD1|TRBV5-4
CASSYGQGDEQFF
TGTGCCAGCAGCTATGGACAGGGCGATGAGCAGTTCTTC
>TRBJ1-5|-|TRBD1|TRBV7-8
CASSLLGRGVDQPQHF
TGTGCCAGCAGCCTATTGGGCAGGGGGGTTGATCAGCCCCAGCATTTT
>TRBJ2-3|-|-|TRBV11-2
CASSLVTIGGTDTQYF
TGTGCCAGCAGCTTAGTGACTATTGGTGGCACAGATACGCAGTATTTT
>TRBJ1-2|-|-|TRBV6-6
CASTSTADSYSYTF
TGTGCCAGCACCAGTACCGCAGATTCCTATAGCTACACCTTC
>TRBJ2-1|-|TRBD1|TRBV5-1
CASSEEQGARSDEQFF
TGCGCCAGCAGCGAGGAACAGGGGGCGAGGTCAGATGAGCAGTTCTTC
>TRBJ2-5|-|-|TRBV10-1
CASSEYSWETQYF
TGCGCCAGCAGTGAGTATAGCTGGGAGACCCAGTACTTC
>TRBJ1-2|-|-|TRBV7-9
CASSLGGGGYTF
TGTGCCAGCAGCCTAGGGGGGGGTGGCTACACCTTC